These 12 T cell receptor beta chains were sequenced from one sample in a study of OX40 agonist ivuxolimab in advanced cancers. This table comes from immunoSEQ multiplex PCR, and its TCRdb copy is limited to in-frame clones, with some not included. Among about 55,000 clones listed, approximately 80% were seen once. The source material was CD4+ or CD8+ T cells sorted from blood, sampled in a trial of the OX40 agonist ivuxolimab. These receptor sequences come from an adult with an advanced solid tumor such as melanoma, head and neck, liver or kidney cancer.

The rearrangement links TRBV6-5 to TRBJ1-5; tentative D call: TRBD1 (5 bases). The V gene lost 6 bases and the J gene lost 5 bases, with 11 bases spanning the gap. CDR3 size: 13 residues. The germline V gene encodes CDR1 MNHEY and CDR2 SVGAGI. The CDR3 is CASSPQGDQPQHF. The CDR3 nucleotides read TGTGCCAGCAGCCCCCAGGGTGATCAGCCCCAGCATTTT.

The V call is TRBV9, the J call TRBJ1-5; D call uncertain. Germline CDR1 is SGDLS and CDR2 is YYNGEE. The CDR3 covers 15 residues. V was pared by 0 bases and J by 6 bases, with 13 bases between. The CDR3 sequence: CASSVGGTQGQPQHF. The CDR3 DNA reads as TGTGCCAGCAGCGTAGGGGGAACCCAAGGTCAGCCCCAGCATTTT. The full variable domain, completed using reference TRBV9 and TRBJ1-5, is DSGVTQTPKHLITATGQRVTLRCSPRSGDLSVYWYQQSLDQGLQFLIQYYNGEERAKGNILERFSAQQFPDLHSELNLSSLELGDSALYFCASSVGGTQGQPQHFGDGTRLSIL.

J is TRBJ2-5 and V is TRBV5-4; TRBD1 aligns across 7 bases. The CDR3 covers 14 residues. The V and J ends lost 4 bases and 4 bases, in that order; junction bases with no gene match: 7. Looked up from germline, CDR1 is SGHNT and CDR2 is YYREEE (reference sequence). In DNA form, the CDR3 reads TGTGCCAGCAGCCAGGGACAGCAGTTAGAGACCCAGTACTTC. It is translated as CASSQGQQLETQYF.

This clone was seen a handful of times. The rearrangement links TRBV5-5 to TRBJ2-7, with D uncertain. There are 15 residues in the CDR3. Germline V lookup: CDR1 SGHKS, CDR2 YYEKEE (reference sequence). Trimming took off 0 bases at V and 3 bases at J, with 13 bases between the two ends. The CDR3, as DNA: TGTGCCAGCAGCTTGGGGCTAGATCCCTACTACGAGCAGTACTTC. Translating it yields CASSLGLDPYYEQYF.

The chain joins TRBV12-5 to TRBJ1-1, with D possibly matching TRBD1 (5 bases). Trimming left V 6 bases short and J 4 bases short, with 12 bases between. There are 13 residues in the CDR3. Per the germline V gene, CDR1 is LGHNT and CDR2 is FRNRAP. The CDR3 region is CASGLGGFTEAFF. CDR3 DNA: TGTGCTAGTGGCCTGGGGGGATTCACTGAAGCTTTCTTT. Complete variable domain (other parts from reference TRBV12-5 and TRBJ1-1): DARVTQTPRHKVTEMGQEVTMRCQPILGHNTVFWYRQTMMQGLELLAYFRNRAPLDDSGMPKDRFSAEMPDATLATLKIQPSEPRDSAVYFCASGLGGFTEAFFGQGTRLTVV.

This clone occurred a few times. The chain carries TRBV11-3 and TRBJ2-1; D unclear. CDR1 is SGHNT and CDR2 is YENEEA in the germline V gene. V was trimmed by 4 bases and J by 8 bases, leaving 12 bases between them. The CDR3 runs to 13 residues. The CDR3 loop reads CASSSPLHHEQFF. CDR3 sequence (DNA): TGTGCCAGCAGCTCACCCCTACACCATGAGCAGTTCTTC. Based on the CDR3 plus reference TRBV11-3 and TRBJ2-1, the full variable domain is EAGVVQSPRYKIIEKKQPVAFWCNPISGHNTLYWYLQNLGQGPELLIRYENEEAVDDSQLPKDRFSAERLKGVDSTLKIQPAELGDSAVYLCASSSPLHHEQFFGPGTRLTVL.

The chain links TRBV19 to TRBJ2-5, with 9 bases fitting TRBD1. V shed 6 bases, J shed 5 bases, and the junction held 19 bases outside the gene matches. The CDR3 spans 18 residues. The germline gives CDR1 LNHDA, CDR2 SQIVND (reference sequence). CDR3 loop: CASRDGGGTGGQRETQYF. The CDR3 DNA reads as TGTGCCAGTAGGGATGGTGGGGGAACAGGGGGCCAGAGGGAGACCCAGTACTTC.

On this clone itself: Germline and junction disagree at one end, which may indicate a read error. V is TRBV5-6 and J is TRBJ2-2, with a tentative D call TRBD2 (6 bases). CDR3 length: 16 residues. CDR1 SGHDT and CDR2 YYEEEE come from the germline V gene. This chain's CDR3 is CASSLEDGRSIGELFF. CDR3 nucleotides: TGTGCCAGCAGTTTGGAGGACGGGAGAAGTATCGGGGAGCTGTTTTTT.

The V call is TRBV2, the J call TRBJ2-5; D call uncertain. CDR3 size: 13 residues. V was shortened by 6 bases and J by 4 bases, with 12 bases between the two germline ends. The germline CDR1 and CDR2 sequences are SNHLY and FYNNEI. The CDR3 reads CASRQRPPETQYF. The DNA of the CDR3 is TGTGCCAGCAGACAAAGACCCCCAGAGACCCAGTACTTC.

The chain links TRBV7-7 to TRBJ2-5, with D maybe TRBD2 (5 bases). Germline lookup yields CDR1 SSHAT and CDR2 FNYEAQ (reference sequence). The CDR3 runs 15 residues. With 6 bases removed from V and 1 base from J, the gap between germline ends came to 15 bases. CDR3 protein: CASSSSAGGQETQYF. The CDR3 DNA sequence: TGTGCCAGCAGTTCCTCCGCGGGCGGCCAAGAGACCCAGTACTTC.

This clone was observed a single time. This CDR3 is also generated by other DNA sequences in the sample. The CDR3 sequence is CASSLGQGYGYTF. Written as DNA, the CDR3 is TGTGCCAGCAGCCTAGGCCAGGGCTATGGCTACACCTTC. The rearrangement uses TRBV7-6 and TRBJ1-2, with D possibly matching TRBD1 (5 bases). Germline CDR1 reads SGHVS; CDR2 reads FNYEAQ. CDR3 length: 13 amino acids. V lost 5 bases and J lost 4, with 11 bases in between.

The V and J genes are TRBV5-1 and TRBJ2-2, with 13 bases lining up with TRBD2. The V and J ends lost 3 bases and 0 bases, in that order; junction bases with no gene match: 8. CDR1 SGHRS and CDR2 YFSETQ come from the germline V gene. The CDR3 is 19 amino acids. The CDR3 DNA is TGCGCCAGCAGCTACTGGACTAGCGGGAGTTTCTCGAACACCGGGGAGCTGTTTTTT. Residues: CASSYWTSGSFSNTGELFF.